Below are 2 T cell receptor beta chains sequenced from a single sample in a study of blood T cell repertoires in COVID-19. Data came from immunoSEQ multiplex PCR; TCRdb stores just in-frame clones and leaves some out. The repertoire holds 320,000 or so clones, with around 84% as singletons. Sequencing input: PBMCs or T cells enriched from blood (not recorded which). These receptors originate from a woman in her 30s who had been exposed to COVID-19.

The chain combines TRBV19 with TRBJ1-2; D is uncertain. V was clipped by 3 bases and J by 0 bases, with 17 bases between them. From germline, CDR1 is LNHDA and CDR2 SQIVND (reference sequence). This CDR3 region has 17 residues. The CDR3 coding sequence is TGTGCCAGTAGTATCTTCGGACGGGAGAGAGCTAACTATGGCTACACCTTC. It yields the protein CASSIFGRERANYGYTF.

The rearrangement uses TRBV30 and TRBJ2-2, with TRBD2 as a possible D gene (6 bases). The CDR3 has 14 amino acids. Germline V gene data show CDR1 as GTSNPN and CDR2 as SVGIG (reference sequence). V was clipped by 3 bases and J by 0 bases, with 8 bases between them. This CDR3 is CAWSAGTNTGELFF. CDR3 bases: TGTGCCTGGAGCGCGGGGACGAACACCGGGGAGCTGTTTTTT.